This TCR beta chain was profiled in a study of T cells in narcolepsy. Study-wide background: Enrolled donors included narcolepsy type 1 or type 2 patients and healthy controls.

The CDR3 runs to 13 residues. With 0 bases removed from V and 5 bases from J, the gap between germline ends came to 7 bases. Germline V lookup: CDR1 SGHTA, CDR2 FQGNSA. Method: immunoSEQ multiplex PCR; TCRdb's copy keeps in-frame clones and lacks some. In the table there are almost 25,000 clones, around two thirds of which are singletons. General study points: Healthy controls reportedly lacked the autoreactive clonotypes serially found in patients' blood. Comparing one patient's CSF and blood CD4+ clonotypes highlighted HCRT- and TRIB2-specific autoreactive clonotypes. No autoreactive T cell clone sequences appeared in some memory CD4+ repertoires.

Note on this clone: Its specificity is not known.

J is TRBJ1-1 and V is TRBV7-2; D is unresolved. Sequencing used memory (CD45RA-) CD4+ T cells from blood. The origin of this receptor is a human donor in good health. CDR3 sequence reads: CASSLAGDTEAFF. The CDR3 bases are TGTGCCAGCAGCTTAGCCGGGGATACTGAAGCTTTCTTT.